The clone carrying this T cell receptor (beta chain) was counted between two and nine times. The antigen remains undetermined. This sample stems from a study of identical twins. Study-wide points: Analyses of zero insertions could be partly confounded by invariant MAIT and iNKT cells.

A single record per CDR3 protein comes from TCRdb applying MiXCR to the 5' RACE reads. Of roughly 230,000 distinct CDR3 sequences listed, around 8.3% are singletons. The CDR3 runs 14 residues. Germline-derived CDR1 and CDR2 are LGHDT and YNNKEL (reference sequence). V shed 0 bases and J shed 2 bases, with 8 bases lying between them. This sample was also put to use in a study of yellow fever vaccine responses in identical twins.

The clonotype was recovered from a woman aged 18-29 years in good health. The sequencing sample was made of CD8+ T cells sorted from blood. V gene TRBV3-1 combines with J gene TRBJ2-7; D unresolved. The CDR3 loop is CASSQESLTYEQYF. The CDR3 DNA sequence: TGTGCCAGCAGCCAAGAAAGTCTTACCTACGAGCAGTACTTC.